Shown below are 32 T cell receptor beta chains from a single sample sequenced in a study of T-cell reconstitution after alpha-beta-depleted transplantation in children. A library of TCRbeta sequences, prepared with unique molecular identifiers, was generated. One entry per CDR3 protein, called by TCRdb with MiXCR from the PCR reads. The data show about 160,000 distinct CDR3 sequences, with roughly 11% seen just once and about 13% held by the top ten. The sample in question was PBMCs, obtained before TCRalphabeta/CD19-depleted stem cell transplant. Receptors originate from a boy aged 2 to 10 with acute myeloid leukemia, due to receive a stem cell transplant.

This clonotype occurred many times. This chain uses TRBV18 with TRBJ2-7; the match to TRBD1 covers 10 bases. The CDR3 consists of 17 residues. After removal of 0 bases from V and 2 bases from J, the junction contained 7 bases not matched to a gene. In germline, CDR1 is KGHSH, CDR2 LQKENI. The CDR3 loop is CASSPPATGGLTYEQYF. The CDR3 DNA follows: TGTGCCAGCTCACCACCGGCGACAGGGGGCTTAACCTACGAGCAGTACTTC.

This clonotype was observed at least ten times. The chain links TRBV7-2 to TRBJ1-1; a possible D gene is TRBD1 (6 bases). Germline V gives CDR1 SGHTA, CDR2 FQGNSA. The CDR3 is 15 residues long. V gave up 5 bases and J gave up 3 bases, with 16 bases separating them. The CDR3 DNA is TGTGCCAGCAGCCCCCGACAGGCCGGCGACACTGAAGCTTTCTTT. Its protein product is CASSPRQAGDTEAFF.

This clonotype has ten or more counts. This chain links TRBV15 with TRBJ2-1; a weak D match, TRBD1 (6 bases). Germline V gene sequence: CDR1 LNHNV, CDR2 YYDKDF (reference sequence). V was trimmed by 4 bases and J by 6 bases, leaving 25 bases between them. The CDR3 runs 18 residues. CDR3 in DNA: TGTGCCACCAGCAAGACCCCGAGGGGGACGCTGGGGGTCAATGAGCAGTTCTTC. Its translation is CATSKTPRGTLGVNEQFF.

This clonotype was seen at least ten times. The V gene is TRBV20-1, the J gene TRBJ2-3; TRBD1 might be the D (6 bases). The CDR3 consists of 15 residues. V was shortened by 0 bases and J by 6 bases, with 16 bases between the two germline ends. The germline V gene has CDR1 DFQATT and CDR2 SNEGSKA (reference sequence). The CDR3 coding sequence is TGCAGTGCTAGAGAGTTAGGGAACAGGGTTGATACGCAGTATTTT. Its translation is CSARELGNRVDTQYF.

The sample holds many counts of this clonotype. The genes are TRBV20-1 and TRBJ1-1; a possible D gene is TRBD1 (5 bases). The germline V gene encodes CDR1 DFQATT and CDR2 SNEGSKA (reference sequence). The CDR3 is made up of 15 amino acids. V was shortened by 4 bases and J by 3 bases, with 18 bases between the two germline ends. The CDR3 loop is CSATGMGRVDTEAFF. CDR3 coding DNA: TGCAGTGCTACCGGAATGGGCAGGGTCGACACTGAAGCTTTCTTT.

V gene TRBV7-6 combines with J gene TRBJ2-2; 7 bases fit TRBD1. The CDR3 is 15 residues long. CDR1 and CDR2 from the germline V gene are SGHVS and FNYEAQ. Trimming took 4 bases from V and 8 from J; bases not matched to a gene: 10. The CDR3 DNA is TGTGCCAGCAGCTCCGGGACAGAGTTGGTGGGGGAGCTGTTTTTT. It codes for CASSSGTELVGELFF.

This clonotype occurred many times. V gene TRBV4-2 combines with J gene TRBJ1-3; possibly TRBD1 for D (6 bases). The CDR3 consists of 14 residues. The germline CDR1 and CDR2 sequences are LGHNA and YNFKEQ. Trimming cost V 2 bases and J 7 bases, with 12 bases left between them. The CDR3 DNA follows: TGTGCCAGCAGCCAACTCACAACAGGGAACACCATATATTTT. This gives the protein CASSQLTTGNTIYF.

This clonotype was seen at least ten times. The CDR3 reads CASSQARGVGNEQFF. The CDR3 region has the DNA TGCGCCAGCAGCCAGGCCAGAGGGGTGGGCAATGAGCAGTTCTTC. The genes are TRBV4-1 and TRBJ2-1, with D perhaps given as TRBD1 or TRBD2 (5 bases each). The CDR3 runs 15 residues. V was pared by 3 bases and J by 6 bases, with 15 bases between. Germline CDR1 and CDR2: MGHRA and YSYEKL.

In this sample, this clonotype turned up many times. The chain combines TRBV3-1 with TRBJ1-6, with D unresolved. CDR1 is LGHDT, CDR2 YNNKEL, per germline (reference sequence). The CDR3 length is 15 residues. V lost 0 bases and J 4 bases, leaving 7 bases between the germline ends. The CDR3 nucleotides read TGTGCCAGCAGCCAAGATGGGCGGTATAATTCACCCCTCCACTTT. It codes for CASSQDGRYNSPLHF.

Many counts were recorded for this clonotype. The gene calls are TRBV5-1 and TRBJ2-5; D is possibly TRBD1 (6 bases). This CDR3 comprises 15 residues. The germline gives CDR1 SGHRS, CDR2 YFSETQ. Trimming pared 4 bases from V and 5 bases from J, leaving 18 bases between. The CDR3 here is CASSKADSLMETQYF. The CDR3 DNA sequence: TGCGCCAGCAGCAAAGCGGACAGCCTCATGGAGACCCAGTACTTC.

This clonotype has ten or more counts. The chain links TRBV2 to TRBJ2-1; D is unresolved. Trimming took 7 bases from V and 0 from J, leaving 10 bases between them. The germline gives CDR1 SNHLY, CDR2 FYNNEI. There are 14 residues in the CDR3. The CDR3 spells CASKDPSSYNEQFF. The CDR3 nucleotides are TGTGCCAGCAAGGATCCGAGCTCCTACAATGAGCAGTTCTTC.

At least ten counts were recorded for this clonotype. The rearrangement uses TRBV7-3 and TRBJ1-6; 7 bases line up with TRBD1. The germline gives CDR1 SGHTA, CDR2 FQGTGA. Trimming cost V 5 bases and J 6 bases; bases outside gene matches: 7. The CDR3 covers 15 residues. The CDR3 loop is CASSRWTGPNSPLHF. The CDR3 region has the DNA TGTGCCAGCAGCCGGTGGACAGGCCCTAATTCACCCCTCCACTTT.

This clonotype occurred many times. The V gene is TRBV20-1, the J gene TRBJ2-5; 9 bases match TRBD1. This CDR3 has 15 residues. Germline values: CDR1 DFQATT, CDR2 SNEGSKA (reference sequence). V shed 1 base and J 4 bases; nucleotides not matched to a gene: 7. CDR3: CSARADRGISETQYF. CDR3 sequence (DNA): TGCAGTGCTAGAGCCGACAGGGGGATCTCAGAGACCCAGTACTTC.

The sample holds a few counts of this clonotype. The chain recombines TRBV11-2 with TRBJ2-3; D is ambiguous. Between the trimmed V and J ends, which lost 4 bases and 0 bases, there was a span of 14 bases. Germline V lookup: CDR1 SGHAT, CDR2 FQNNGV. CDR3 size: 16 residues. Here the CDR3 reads CASSSADSASTDTQYF. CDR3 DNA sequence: TGTGCCAGCAGCTCAGCCGACTCAGCTAGCACAGATACGCAGTATTTT.

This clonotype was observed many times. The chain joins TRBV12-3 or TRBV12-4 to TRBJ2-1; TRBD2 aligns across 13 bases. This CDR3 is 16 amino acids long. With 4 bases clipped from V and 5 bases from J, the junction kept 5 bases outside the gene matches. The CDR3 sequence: CASSSPGTSGNNEQFF. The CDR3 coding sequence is TGTGCCAGCAGTTCCCCCGGGACTAGCGGGAACAATGAGCAGTTCTTC.

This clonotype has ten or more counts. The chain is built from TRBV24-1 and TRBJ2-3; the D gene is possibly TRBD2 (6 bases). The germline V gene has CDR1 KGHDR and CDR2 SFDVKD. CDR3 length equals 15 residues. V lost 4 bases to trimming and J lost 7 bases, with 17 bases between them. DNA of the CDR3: TGTGCCACCAGTGAAGACCGGGACTCCCCTAATACGCAGTATTTT. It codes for CATSEDRDSPNTQYF.

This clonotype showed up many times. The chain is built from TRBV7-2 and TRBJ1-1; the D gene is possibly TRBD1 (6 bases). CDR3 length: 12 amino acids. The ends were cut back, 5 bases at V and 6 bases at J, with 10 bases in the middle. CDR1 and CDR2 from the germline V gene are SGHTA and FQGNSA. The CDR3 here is CASSPRGAEAFF. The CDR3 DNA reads TGTGCCAGCAGCCCAAGGGGGGCTGAAGCTTTCTTT.

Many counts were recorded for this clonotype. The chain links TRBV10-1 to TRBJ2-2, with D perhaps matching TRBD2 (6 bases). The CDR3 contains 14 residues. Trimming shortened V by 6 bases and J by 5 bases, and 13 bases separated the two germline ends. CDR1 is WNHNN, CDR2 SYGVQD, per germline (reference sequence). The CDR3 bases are TGCGCCAGCAGACTAGCCAGGCGGACCGGGGAGCTGTTTTTT. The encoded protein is CASRLARRTGELFF.

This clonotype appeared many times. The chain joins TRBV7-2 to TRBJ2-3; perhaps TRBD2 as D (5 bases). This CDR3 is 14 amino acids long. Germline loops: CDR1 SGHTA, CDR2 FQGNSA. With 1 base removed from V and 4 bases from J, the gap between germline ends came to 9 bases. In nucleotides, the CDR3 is TGTGCCAGCAGCTTAGTCAACGGGGCAGATACGCAGTATTTT. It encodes CASSLVNGADTQYF.

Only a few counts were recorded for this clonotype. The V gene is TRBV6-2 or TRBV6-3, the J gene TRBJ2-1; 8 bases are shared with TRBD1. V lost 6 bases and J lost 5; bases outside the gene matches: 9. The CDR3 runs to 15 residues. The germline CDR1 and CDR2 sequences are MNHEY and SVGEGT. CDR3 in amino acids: CASRQPGQVDNEQFF. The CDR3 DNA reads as TGTGCCAGCAGACAACCGGGACAGGTTGACAATGAGCAGTTCTTC.

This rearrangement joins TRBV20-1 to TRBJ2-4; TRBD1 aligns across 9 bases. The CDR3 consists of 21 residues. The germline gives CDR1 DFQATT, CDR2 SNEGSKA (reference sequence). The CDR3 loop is CGSGTGTIGASGRQAKNIQYF. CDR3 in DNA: TGCGGATCCGGGACAGGGACAATCGGGGCTAGCGGCCGACAAGCCAAAAACATTCAGTACTTC.

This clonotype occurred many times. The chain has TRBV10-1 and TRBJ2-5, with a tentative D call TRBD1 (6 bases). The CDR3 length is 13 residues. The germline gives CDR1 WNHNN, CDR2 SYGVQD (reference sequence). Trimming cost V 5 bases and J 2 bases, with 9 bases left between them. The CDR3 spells CASSIGQQETQYF. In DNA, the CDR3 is TGCGCCAGCAGTATTGGACAGCAAGAGACCCAGTACTTC.

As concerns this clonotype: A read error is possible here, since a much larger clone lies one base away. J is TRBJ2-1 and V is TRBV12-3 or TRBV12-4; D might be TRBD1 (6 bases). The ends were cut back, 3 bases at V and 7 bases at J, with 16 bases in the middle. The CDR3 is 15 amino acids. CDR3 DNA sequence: TGTGCCAGCAGTTTTAGGCAGGGGCTGTTGAATGAGCAGTTCTTC. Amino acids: CASSFRQGLLNEQFF.

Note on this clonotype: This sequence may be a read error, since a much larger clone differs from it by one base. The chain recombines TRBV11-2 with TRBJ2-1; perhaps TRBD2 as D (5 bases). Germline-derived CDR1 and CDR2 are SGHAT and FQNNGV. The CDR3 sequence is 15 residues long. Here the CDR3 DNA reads TGTGCCAGCAGCTTAGATCGCCTTAGCGTCAATGAGCGGTTCTTC. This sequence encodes CASSLDRLSVNERFF.

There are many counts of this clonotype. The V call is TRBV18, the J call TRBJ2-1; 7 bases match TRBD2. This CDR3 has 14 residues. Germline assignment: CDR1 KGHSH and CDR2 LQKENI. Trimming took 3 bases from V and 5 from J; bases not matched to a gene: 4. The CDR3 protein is CASSPREANNEQFF. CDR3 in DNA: TGTGCCAGCTCACCCCGGGAGGCAAACAATGAGCAGTTCTTC. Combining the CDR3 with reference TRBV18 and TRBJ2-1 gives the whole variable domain NAGVMQNPRHLVRRRGQEARLRCSPMKGHSHVYWYRQLPEEGLKFMVYLQKENIIDESGMPKERFSAEFPKEGPSILRIQQVVRGDSAAYFCASSPREANNEQFFGPGTRLTVL.

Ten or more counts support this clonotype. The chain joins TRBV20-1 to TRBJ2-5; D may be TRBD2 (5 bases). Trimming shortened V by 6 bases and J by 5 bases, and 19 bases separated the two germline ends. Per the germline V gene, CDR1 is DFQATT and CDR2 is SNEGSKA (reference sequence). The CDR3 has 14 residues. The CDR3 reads CSAGHSLAPETQYF. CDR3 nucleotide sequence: TGCAGTGCCGGCCATAGTCTAGCTCCGGAGACCCAGTACTTC.

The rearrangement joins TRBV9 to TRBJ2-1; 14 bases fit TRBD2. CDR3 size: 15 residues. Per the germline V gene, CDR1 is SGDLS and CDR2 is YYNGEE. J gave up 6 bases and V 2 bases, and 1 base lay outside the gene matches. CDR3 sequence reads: CASSVGLAGANEQFF. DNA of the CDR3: TGTGCCAGCAGCGTGGGACTAGCGGGAGCCAATGAGCAGTTCTTC.

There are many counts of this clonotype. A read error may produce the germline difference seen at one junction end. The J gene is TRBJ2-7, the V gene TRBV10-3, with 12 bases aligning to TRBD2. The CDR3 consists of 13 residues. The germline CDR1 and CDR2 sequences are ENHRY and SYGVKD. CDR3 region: CATLAGGPHELYF. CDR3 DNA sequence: TGTGCCACCCTAGCGGGAGGGCCCCACGAGCTGTACTTC.

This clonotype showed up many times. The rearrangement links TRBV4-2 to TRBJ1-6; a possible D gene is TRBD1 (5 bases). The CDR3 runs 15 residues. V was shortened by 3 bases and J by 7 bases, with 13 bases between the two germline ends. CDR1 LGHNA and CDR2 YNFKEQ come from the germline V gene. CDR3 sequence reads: CASSQYDSGNSPLHF. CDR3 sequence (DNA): TGTGCCAGCAGCCAGTATGACAGCGGGAATTCACCCCTCCACTTT.

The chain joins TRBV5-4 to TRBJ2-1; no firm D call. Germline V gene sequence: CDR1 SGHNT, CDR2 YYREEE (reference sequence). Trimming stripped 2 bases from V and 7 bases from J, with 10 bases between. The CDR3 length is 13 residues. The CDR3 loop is CASSFTEKNEQFF. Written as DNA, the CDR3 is TGTGCCAGCAGCTTTACGGAGAAAAATGAGCAGTTCTTC.

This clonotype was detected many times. The CDR3 DNA is TGTGCCAGCAGTTTCGCCGAGGCGGTTGAGCAGTACTTC. It translates to CASSFAEAVEQYF. The V and J genes are TRBV12-3 or TRBV12-4 and TRBJ2-7; no definite D call. There are 13 residues in the CDR3. Trimming stripped 3 bases from V and 7 bases from J, with 13 bases between.

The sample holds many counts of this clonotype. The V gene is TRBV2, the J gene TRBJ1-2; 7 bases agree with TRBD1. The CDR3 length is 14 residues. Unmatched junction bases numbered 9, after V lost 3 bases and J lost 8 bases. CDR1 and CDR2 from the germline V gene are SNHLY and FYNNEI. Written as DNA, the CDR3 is TGTGCCAGCAGTGAGGACAGGAGCGCCTCCGGCTACACCTTC. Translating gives CASSEDRSASGYTF. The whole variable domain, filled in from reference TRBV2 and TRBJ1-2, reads EPEVTQTPSHQVTQMGQEVILRCVPISNHLYFYWYRQILGQKVEFLVSFYNNEISEKSEIFDDQFSVERPDGSNFTLKIRSTKLEDSAMYFCASSEDRSASGYTFGSGTRLTVV.